The present entry profiles one TCR beta chain with its context. This CDR3 is 14 amino acids long. Trimming cost V 6 bases and J 1 base; bases outside gene matches: 4. CDR1 is SGHAT and CDR2 is FQNNGV in the germline V gene. Authors' methods: The authors estimated nucleated cell counts from reference gene primer amplification. Assay used: immunoSEQ multiplex PCR; TCRdb lists only in-frame clones, some missing. The DNA was the basis for D and trimming; V, J and clone size are from that table. The sample lists around 300,000 clones, around 86% occurring once. These data belong to a study of blood T cell repertoires in COVID-19. Study details: Acute-phase and convalescent COVID-19 samples originated in the United States, Italy and Spain. T cells, B-cell-depleted T cells, or PBMCs provided the cDNA or gDNA that served as material.

This receptor was obtained from a woman under 40 who had recovered from COVID-19. The material sequenced was peripheral blood. The chain couples TRBV11-2 to TRBJ2-3; TRBD1 matches at 7 bases. The CDR3 loop is CASRSGTGTDTQYF. The CDR3 coding sequence is TGTGCCAGCAGATCCGGGACAGGCACAGATACGCAGTATTTT.